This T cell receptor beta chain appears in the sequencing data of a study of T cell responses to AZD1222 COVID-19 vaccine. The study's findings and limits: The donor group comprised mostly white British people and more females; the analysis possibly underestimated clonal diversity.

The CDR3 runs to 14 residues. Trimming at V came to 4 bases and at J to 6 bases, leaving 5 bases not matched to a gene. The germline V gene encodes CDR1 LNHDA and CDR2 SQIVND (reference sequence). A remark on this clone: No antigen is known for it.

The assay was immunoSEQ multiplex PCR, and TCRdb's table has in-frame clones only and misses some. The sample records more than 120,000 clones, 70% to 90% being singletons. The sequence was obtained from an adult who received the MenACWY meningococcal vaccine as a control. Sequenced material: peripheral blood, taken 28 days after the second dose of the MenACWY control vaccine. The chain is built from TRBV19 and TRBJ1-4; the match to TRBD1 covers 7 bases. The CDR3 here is CASSRQGGDEKLFF. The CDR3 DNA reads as TGTGCCAGTAGTAGACAGGGTGGGGATGAAAAACTGTTTTTT.